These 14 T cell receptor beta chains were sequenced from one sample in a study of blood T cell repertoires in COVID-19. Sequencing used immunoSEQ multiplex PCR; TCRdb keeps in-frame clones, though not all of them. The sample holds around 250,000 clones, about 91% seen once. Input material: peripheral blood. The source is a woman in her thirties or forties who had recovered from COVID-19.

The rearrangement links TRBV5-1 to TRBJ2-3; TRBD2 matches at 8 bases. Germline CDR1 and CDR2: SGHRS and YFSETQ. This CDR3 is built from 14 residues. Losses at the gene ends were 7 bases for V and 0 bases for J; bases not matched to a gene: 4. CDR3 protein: CASRLARSTDTQYF. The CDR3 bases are TGCGCCAGCCGACTAGCGCGAAGCACAGATACGCAGTATTTT. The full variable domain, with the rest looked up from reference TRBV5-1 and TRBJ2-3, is KAGVTQTPRYLIKTRGQQVTLSCSPISGHRSVSWYQQTPGQGLQFLFEYFSETQRNKGNFPGRFSGRQFSNSRSEMNVSTLELGDSALYLCASRLARSTDTQYFGPGTRLTVL.

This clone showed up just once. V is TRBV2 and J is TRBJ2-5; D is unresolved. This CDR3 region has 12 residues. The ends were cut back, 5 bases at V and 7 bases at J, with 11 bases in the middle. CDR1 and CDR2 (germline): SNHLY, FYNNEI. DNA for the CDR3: TGTGCCAGCAGTCTCCGGTATGGGACCCAGTACTTC. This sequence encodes CASSLRYGTQYF.

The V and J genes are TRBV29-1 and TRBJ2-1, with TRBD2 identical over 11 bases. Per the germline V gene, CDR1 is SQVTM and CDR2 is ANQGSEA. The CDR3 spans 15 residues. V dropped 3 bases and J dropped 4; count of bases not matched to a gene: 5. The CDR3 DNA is TGCAGCGTTGAGGTCCGACTAGCGGGGTACAATGAGCAGTTCTTC. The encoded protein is CSVEVRLAGYNEQFF.

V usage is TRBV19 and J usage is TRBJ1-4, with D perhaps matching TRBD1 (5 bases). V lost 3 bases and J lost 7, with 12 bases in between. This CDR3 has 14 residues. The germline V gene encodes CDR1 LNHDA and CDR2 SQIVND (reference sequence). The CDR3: CASSIGGEAEKLFF. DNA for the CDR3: TGTGCCAGTAGTATCGGGGGTGAGGCTGAAAAACTGTTTTTT.

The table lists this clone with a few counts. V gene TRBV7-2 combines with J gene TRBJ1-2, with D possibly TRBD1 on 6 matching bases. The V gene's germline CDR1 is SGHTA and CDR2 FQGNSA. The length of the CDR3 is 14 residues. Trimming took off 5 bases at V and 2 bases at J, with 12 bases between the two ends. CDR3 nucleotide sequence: TGTGCCAGCAGCCGGGACACCGTGAACTATGGCTACACCTTC. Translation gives CASSRDTVNYGYTF.

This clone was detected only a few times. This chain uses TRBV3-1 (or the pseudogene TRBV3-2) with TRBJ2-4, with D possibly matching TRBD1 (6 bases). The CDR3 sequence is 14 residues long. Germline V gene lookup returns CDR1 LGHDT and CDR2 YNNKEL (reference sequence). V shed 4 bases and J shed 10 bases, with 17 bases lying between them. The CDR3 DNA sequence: TGTGCCAGCAGCCCCATGCCGACAGGCACGATTCAGTACTTC. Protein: CASSPMPTGTIQYF.

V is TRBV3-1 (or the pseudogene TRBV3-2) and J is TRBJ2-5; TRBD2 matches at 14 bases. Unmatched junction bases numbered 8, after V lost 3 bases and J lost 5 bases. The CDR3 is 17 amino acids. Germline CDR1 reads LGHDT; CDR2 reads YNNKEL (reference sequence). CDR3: CASSHGLAGGSGETQYF. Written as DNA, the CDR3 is TGTGCCAGCAGCCACGGACTAGCGGGGGGCTCGGGGGAGACCCAGTACTTC.

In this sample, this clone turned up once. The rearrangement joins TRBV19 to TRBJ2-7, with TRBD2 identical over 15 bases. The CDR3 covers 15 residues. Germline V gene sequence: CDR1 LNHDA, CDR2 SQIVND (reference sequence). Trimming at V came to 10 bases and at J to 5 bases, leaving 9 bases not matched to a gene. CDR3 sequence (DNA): TGTGCCACCCCGTCCGGGACTAGCGGGAGGAACGAGCAGTACGTC. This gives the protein CATPSGTSGRNEQYV.

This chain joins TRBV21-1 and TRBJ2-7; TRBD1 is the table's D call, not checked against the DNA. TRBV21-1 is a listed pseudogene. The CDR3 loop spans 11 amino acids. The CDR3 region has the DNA TGTGGGACAGGGTGTTGTTACGAGCAGTACTTC. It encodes CGTGCCYEQYF.

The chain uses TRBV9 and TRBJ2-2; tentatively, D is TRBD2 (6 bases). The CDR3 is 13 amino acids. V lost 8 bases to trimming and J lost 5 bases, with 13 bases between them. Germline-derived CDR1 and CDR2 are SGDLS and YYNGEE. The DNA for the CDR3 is TGTGCCAGTGGGCTCGGAGGGACCGGGGAGCTGTTTTTT. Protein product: CASGLGGTGELFF.

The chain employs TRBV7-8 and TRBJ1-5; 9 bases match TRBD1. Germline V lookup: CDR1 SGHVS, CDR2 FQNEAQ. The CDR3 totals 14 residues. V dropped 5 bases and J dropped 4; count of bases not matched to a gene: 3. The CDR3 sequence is CASSQDRGNQPQHF. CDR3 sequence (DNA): TGTGCCAGCAGCCAGGACAGGGGAAATCAGCCCCAGCATTTT.

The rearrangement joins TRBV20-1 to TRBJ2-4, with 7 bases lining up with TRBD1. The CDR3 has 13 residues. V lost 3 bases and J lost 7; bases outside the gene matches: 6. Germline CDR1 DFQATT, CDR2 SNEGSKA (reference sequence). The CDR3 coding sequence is TGCAGTGCTAGTCGAGGGGGCAAGAACATTCAGTACTTC. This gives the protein CSASRGGKNIQYF.

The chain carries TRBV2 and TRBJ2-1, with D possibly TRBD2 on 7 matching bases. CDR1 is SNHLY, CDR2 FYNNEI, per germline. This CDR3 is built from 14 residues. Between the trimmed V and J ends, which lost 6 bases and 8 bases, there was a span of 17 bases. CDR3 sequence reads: CASSGGLVIDEQFF. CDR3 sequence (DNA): TGTGCCAGCAGCGGGGGGCTTGTAATTGATGAGCAGTTCTTC.

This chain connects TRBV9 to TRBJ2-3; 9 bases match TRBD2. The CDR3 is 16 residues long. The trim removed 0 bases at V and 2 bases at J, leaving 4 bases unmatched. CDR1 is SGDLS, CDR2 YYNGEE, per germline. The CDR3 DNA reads TGTGCCAGCAGCGTAGTTGGCGGGGGGGACACAGATACGCAGTATTTT. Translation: CASSVVGGGDTDTQYF.